This entry lists 18 T cell receptor beta chains sequenced from one sample in a study of T cell responses to AZD1222 COVID-19 vaccine. Assay: immunoSEQ multiplex PCR; the TCRdb copy retains only in-frame clones and omits some. Among tens of thousands of clones listed, 85% were seen once. The sequencing here drew on peripheral blood, taken 28 days after the second AZD1222 dose. The receptors here all came from an adult who received the AZD1222 COVID-19 vaccine.

The J gene is TRBJ1-6, the V gene TRBV6-1; D gene ambiguous. Germline CDR1 is MNHNS and CDR2 is SASEGT. This CDR3 has 16 residues. The V gene lost 4 bases and the J gene lost 3 bases, with 13 bases spanning the gap. CDR3 protein: CASSGRQLIYNSPLHF. CDR3 nucleotides: TGTGCCAGCAGTGGGCGTCAACTGATCTATAATTCACCCCTCCACTTT.

The chain employs TRBV28 and TRBJ2-3; maybe TRBD2 (7 bases). V was trimmed by 4 bases and J by 0 bases, leaving 14 bases between them. Germline V gives CDR1 MDHEN, CDR2 SYDVKM. The CDR3 runs 16 residues. As DNA, the CDR3 is TGTGCCAGCAGTTCGGGGGGCGGCTCTAGCACAGATACGCAGTATTTT. It codes for CASSSGGGSSTDTQYF.

The table lists this clone with a few counts. The chain joins TRBV19 to TRBJ1-5; 8 bases map to TRBD1. This CDR3 has 16 amino acids. CDR1 is LNHDA, CDR2 SQIVND, per germline (reference sequence). After removal of 3 bases from V and 5 bases from J, the junction contained 9 bases not matched to a gene. Here the CDR3 reads CASSISRDRWHQPQHF. Written as DNA, the CDR3 is TGTGCCAGTAGTATCTCGCGGGACAGGTGGCATCAGCCCCAGCATTTT.

Details on this clone: Other DNA sequences within the sample encode an identical CDR3. CDR3 nucleotides: TGTGCCAGCAGTCCCGTTTCGTCCTACAATGAGCAGTTCTTC. Its translation is CASSPVSSYNEQFF. This sequence joins TRBV6-4 and TRBJ2-1; D not resolved. The CDR3 extends over 14 amino acids. Between the trimmed V and J ends, which lost 5 bases and 1 base, there was a span of 9 bases. Per the germline V gene, CDR1 is MRHNA and CDR2 is SNTAGT.

The sample holds one count of this clone. CDR3 nucleotides: TGTGCCAGCAGCTTCGGGGGCGGTGAGGGCTACACCTTC. The encoded protein is CASSFGGGEGYTF. J is TRBJ1-2 and V is TRBV5-4, with a tentative D call TRBD1 (6 bases). The germline V and J ends were trimmed by 2 bases and 8 bases, with 13 bases remaining between them. Germline CDR1 reads SGHNT; CDR2 reads YYREEE (reference sequence). This CDR3 has 13 amino acids.

The rearrangement joins TRBV27 to TRBJ2-3; 9 bases map to TRBD2. The CDR3 totals 15 residues. Looked up from germline, CDR1 is MNHEY and CDR2 is SMNVEV (reference sequence). With 3 bases clipped from V and 6 bases from J, the junction kept 7 bases outside the gene matches. The CDR3 spells CASSFAGTSSDTQYF. In DNA form, the CDR3 reads TGTGCCAGCAGTTTCGCCGGGACTAGCTCTGATACGCAGTATTTT.

V is TRBV3-1 (or the pseudogene TRBV3-2) and J is TRBJ2-4; 7 bases are a match to TRBD1. Trimming cost V 8 bases and J 2 bases; bases outside gene matches: 12. The CDR3 runs to 16 residues. Germline V gene data show CDR1 as LGHDT and CDR2 as YNNKEL (reference sequence). CDR3 sequence: CASALRDRKSKNIQYF. In DNA form, the CDR3 reads TGTGCCAGCGCCCTCCGGGACAGAAAGTCCAAAAACATTCAGTACTTC.

J is TRBJ2-1 and V is TRBV10-3; 11 nucleotides line up with TRBD2. V was pared by 6 bases and J by 6 bases, with 7 bases of the junction left unmatched. CDR3 length equals 15 residues. Germline V gene lookup returns CDR1 ENHRY and CDR2 SYGVKD. The CDR3 loop reads CAISLTSGSFNEQFF. The CDR3 DNA follows: TGTGCCATCAGCCTTACTAGCGGGAGTTTCAATGAGCAGTTCTTC.

J is TRBJ1-2 and V is TRBV27; the D gene is possibly TRBD1 (6 bases). Trimming removed 4 bases at V and 4 bases at J, with 13 bases between. Germline CDR1 is MNHEY and CDR2 is SMNVEV (reference sequence). This CDR3 comprises 14 residues. The CDR3 sequence is CASSWAGVGYGYTF. CDR3 sequence (DNA): TGTGCCAGCAGTTGGGCAGGGGTGGGCTATGGCTACACCTTC.

A single count supports this clone. The chain has TRBV5-8 and TRBJ2-5, with TRBD2 as a possible D gene (5 bases). This CDR3 has 14 residues. Trimming stripped 4 bases from V and 7 bases from J, with 17 bases between. Germline V gives CDR1 SGHTS, CDR2 YDEGEE. The DNA for the CDR3 is TGTGCCAGCAGCGACCGGCGGGCCCGTAGGACCCAGTACTTC. Amino acid sequence: CASSDRRARRTQYF.

This chain links TRBV19 with TRBJ2-7; D may be TRBD2 (7 bases). The CDR3 has 13 residues. The germline V and J ends were trimmed by 8 bases and 7 bases, with 18 bases remaining between them. Germline V CDR1 and CDR2: LNHDA, SQIVND (reference sequence). The CDR3 loop is CASAAGAMSEQYF. The DNA for the CDR3 is TGTGCCAGTGCGGCGGGGGCGATGAGTGAGCAGTACTTC.

The V gene is TRBV13, the J gene TRBJ2-3, with D perhaps TRBD2 (6 bases). V was pared by 4 bases and J by 0 bases, with 20 bases between. CDR3 size: 18 residues. Per the germline V gene, CDR1 is PRHDT and CDR2 is FYEKMQ (reference sequence). For the CDR3, the DNA is TGTGCCAGCAGCTCCTACGATAGGAGGGGATACAGCACAGATACGCAGTATTTT. Translated: CASSSYDRRGYSTDTQYF.

The V call is TRBV10-3, the J call TRBJ1-3; 8 nucleotides line up with TRBD1. Trimming cost V 7 bases and J 2 bases; bases outside gene matches: 4. Germline V lookup: CDR1 ENHRY, CDR2 SYGVKD. CDR3 length: 14 residues. This chain's CDR3 is CAITGQGAGNTIYF. CDR3 coding DNA: TGTGCCATCACCGGACAGGGTGCTGGAAACACCATATATTTT.

This clone was counted only a few times. The rearrangement uses TRBV9 and TRBJ2-3; 9 bases line up with TRBD1. Germline V gives CDR1 SGDLS, CDR2 YYNGEE. Germline trimming cut 3 bases from V and 3 bases from J; bases unmatched to any gene: 8. The CDR3 is 16 residues long. The CDR3 DNA is TGTGCCAGCAGCGGGGGGACAGGGATGGTGACAGATACGCAGTATTTT. It translates to CASSGGTGMVTDTQYF.

V usage is TRBV5-1 and J usage is TRBJ2-7; 8 bases line up with TRBD1. CDR1 is SGHRS and CDR2 is YFSETQ in the germline V gene. After removal of 4 bases from V and 0 bases from J, the junction contained 6 bases not matched to a gene. This CDR3 region has 15 residues. The CDR3 sequence: CASSVDRDLSYEQYF. CDR3 nucleotide sequence: TGCGCCAGCAGCGTGGACAGGGACCTCTCCTACGAGCAGTACTTC.

The chain joins TRBV24-1 to TRBJ2-1; D perhaps matches TRBD1 (6 bases). Trimming cost V 3 bases and J 4 bases, with 12 bases left between them. CDR3 size: 15 residues. Germline CDR1 reads KGHDR; CDR2 reads SFDVKD. The CDR3 sequence: CATSDPDDRYNEQFF. The DNA of the CDR3 is TGTGCCACCAGTGATCCGGATGACAGGTACAATGAGCAGTTCTTC.

This chain links TRBV4-1 with TRBJ1-3, with TRBD1 matching over 7 bases. CDR3 size: 17 residues. The germline CDR1 and CDR2 sequences are MGHRA and YSYEKL. Losses at the gene ends were 1 base for V and 4 bases for J; bases not matched to a gene: 10. This CDR3 reads CASSQGPTGELGNTIYF. The CDR3 coding sequence is TGCGCCAGCAGCCAAGGTCCTACAGGGGAGTTGGGAAACACCATATATTTT.

The gene calls are TRBV11-2 and TRBJ2-1; a weak D match, TRBD2 (5 bases). Germline V gives CDR1 SGHAT, CDR2 FQNNGV. This CDR3 has 15 amino acids. V lost 7 bases and J 0 bases, leaving 13 bases between the germline ends. DNA of the CDR3: TGTGCCAGCACTTTATCCGGGATCTCCTACAATGAGCAGTTCTTC. It encodes CASTLSGISYNEQFF.